This T cell receptor (beta chain) was observed in a study of naive and memory T cell subsets. Study observations and caveats: This RNA-based method may be sensitive to activation-related transcript changes.

The SP2 primer and nested alpha and beta constant region primers amplified ligated cDNA in four rounds. MiXCR, run by TCRdb on the UMI-ligation and nested PCR reads, gives a single entry per CDR3 protein. Of roughly 2,000 distinct CDR3 sequences listed, around 4% are singletons. Germline lookup yields CDR1 SGHRS and CDR2 YFSETQ. The CDR3 extends over 14 amino acids. The J segment lost 5 bases and the V segment lost 4 bases, leaving 4 bases of the junction unmatched. Within the sample, this clonotype is medium-sized. Its matching antigen is unknown. As for treatment: skin biopsy from saline-injected control site (resident skin T cells). Reverse transcription used DNase-treated unsorted total RNA, aiming for roughly 1 to 1000 ng.

The receptor was derived from an adult in good health. The chain links TRBV5-1 to TRBJ2-4; 9 positions match TRBD2. This sample comprised skin, obtained from a saline injection site in the skin. CDR3 sequence (DNA): TGCGCCAGCAGCACTAGCGGGCGTCAAAACATTCAGTACTTC. This gives the protein CASSTSGRQNIQYF.